This entry lists 2 T cell receptor beta chains sequenced from one sample in a study of blood T cell repertoires in COVID-19. Sequenced by immunoSEQ multiplex PCR; TCRdb stores in-frame clones only, minus some. The table records about 410,000 clones, 85% to 90% of them present only once. Sequenced: PBMCs or T cells enriched from blood (not recorded which). The receptor source for this set is a woman younger than 45 who had recovered from COVID-19.

This clone has just a few counts. Other DNA sequences within the sample encode an identical CDR3. J is TRBJ2-3 and V is TRBV6-6; D unresolved. Germline CDR1 and CDR2: MNHNY and SVGAGI (reference sequence). This CDR3 is built from 14 residues. V lost 0 bases and J 1 base, leaving 5 bases between the germline ends. The CDR3 DNA is TGTGCCAGCAGTTACTCGCAGGGCACAGATACGCAGTATTTT. Its translation: CASSYSQGTDTQYF.

This clone was seen a single time. One junction end disagrees with the germline gene, perhaps due to a read error. The chain combines TRBV7-6 with TRBJ2-7, with TRBD2 matching 9 bases. This CDR3 region has 15 residues. Germline V lookup: CDR1 SGHVS, CDR2 FNYEAQ. The CDR3 DNA reads as TGTGCCAGCAGCCTAGCTAGCGGGGTTGGCTACGAGCAGTACTTC. Translating it yields CASSLASGVGYEQYF. Full variable domain (rest looked up from reference TRBV7-6 and TRBJ2-7): GAGVSQSPRYKVTKRGQDVALRCDPISGHVSLYWYRQALGQGPEFLTYFNYEAQQDKSGLPNDRFSAERPEGSISTLTIQRTEQRDSAMYRCASSLASGVGYEQYFGPGTRLTVT.